This TCR beta chain was observed in a study of cytomegalovirus exposure and HLA in healthy donors. Points from the study as a whole: Through in vitro validation, three CMV-associated chains were shown to be specific for CMV antigens. In the analysis, some V segments, TRBV6-2 and TRBV6-3 included, were excluded as indistinguishable. Among CMV-associated TCR beta chains, most appeared HLA-restricted in a later analysis. Later analysis indicated greater clonal expansion among HLA-associated TCR beta chains than among equally common other chains.

PCR amplification relied on 60 Vbeta primers (plus 13 Jbeta primers). Generated by immunoSEQ multiplex PCR, the TCRdb table keeps only in-frame clones and is missing some. The table lists 75,000 to 100,000 clones, approximately 76% of them singletons. As to this clone: The target antigen is unknown.

V was clipped by 5 bases and J by 5 bases, with 19 bases between them. Per the germline V gene, CDR1 is KGHSH and CDR2 is LQKENI. The CDR3 extends over 16 amino acids. The sequence was collected from a woman aged 55 to 70 in good health and CMV-seropositive. Sequencing was performed on PBMCs. The chain uses TRBV18 and TRBJ1-5; no reliable D call. The CDR3 DNA reads as TGTGCCAGCTCAGCGGGAGATCCGGGAACCCATCAGCCCCAGCATTTT. It encodes CASSAGDPGTHQPQHF.